This T cell receptor beta chain stems from a study of cytomegalovirus exposure and HLA in healthy donors. Primers included in the PCR were 60 Vbeta and 13 Jbeta primers. Sequenced by immunoSEQ multiplex PCR; TCRdb stores in-frame clones only, minus some. The sample carries 130,000 or so clones, roughly 80% recorded once. This CDR3 is 17 amino acids long. Trimming stripped 4 bases from V and 4 bases from J, with 22 bases between. Germline V gene sequence: CDR1 SGDLS, CDR2 YYNGEE. The sequence derives from a woman aged 55-69 years in good health and CMV-seronegative. This rearrangement joins TRBV9 to TRBJ2-3, with D possibly TRBD2 on 7 matching bases. Input material: PBMCs. The CDR3 bases are TGTGCCAGCAGCCCCGGTAGGGGGAGGGCCATGTCAGATACGCAGTATTTT. Translated, it gives CASSPGRGRAMSDTQYF. Combining the CDR3 with reference TRBV9 and TRBJ2-3 gives the whole variable domain DSGVTQTPKHLITATGQRVTLRCSPRSGDLSVYWYQQSLDQGLQFLIQYYNGEERAKGNILERFSAQQFPDLHSELNLSSLELGDSALYFCASSPGRGRAMSDTQYFGPGTRLTVL.